This T cell receptor beta chain was found in a study of T cells in Graves' hyperthyroidism and ophthalmopathy. Study results and caveats: Blood also carried most thyroid clonotypes expanded above 0.001. The model's output predicted ophthalmopathy at a median of 6.5 months prior to onset.

This clonotype was seen a single time. Antigen unknown. Its ends do not fully match the called genes, so a read error is possible. The CDR3 loop spans 15 amino acids. Germline V gene lookup returns CDR1 MNHEY and CDR2 SVGAGI. Amplified TCR beta CDR3 regions came from RNA transcripts. HTBI primers were the set used in a first-round RT-PCR of the TCR CDR3. TCRdb redid the calling of the multiplex PCR reads with MiXCR, one entry per CDR3 protein. The sample carries 500,000 to 650,000 distinct CDR3 sequences, over 35% recorded once. This chain connects TRBV6-5 to TRBJ1-1; D perhaps matches TRBD1 (5 bases). The source of this sequence is an adult woman with Graves' disease, either hyperthyroidism or ophthalmopathy (not recorded which). The sequenced sample consisted of peripheral blood or thyroid tissue (not recorded which). For the CDR3, the DNA is TGTGCCAGCAGTTACGGCCCCACGGTTGGGACTGAAGCTTACTTT. Its protein product is CASSYGPTVGTEAYF.